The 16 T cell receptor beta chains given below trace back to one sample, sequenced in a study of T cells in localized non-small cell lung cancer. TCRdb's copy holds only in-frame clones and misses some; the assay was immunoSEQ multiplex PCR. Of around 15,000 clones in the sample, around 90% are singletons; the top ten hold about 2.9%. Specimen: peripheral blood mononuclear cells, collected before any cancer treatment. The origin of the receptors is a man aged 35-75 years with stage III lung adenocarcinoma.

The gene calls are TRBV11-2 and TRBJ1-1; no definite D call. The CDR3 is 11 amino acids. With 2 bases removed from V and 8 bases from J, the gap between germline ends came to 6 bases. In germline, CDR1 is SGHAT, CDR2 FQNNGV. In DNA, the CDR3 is TGTGCCAGCAGCTTACCTACGGAAGCTTTCTTT. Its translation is CASSLPTEAFF.

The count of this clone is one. The CDR3 nucleotides are TGTGCCAGCAGCTTGGGAGTAGCACCGATACAAGAGACCCAGTACTTC. Protein: CASSLGVAPIQETQYF. The chain employs TRBV5-4 and TRBJ2-5; D is ambiguous. CDR1 is SGHNT and CDR2 is YYREEE in the germline V gene (reference sequence). This CDR3 has 16 amino acids. The V gene lost 0 bases and the J gene lost 2 bases, with 14 bases spanning the gap.

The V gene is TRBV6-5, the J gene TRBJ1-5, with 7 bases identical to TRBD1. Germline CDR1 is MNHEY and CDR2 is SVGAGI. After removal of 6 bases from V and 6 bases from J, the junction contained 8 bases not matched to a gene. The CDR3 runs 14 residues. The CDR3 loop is CASRRDRAGQPQHF. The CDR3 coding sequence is TGTGCCAGCAGGAGAGACAGGGCGGGTCAGCCCCAGCATTTT.

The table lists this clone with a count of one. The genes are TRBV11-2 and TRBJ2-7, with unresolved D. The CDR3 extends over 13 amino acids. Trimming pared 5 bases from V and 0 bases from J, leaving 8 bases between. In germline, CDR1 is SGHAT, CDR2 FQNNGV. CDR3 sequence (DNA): TGTGCCAGCAGCCTGTACAGCTCCTACGAGCAGTACTTC. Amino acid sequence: CASSLYSSYEQYF. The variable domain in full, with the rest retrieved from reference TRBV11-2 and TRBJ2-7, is EAGVAQSPRYKIIEKRQSVAFWCNPISGHATLYWYQQILGQGPKLLIQFQNNGVVDDSQLPKDRFSAERLKGVDSTLKIQPAKLEDSAVYLCASSLYSSYEQYFGPGTRLTVT.

The CDR3, as DNA: TGTGCCAGCAGCTCGGACCTCACAGATACGCAGTATTTT. Translation: CASSSDLTDTQYF. The chain links TRBV9 to TRBJ2-3, with unresolved D. V gave up 4 bases and J gave up 2 bases, with 8 bases separating them. The germline V gene has CDR1 SGDLS and CDR2 YYNGEE. The CDR3 extends over 13 amino acids.

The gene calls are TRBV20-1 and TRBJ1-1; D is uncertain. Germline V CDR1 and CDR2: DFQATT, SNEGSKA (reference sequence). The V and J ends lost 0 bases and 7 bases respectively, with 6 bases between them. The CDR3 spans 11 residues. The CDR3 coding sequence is TGCAGTGCTAGAGATGGGCGTGAAGCTTTCTTT. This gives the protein CSARDGREAFF.

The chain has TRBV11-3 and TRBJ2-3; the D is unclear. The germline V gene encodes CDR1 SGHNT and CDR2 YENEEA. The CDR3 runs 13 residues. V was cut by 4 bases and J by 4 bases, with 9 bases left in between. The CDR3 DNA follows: TGTGCCAGCAGCTCGAGTCGGGCAGATACGCAGTATTTT. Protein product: CASSSSRADTQYF.

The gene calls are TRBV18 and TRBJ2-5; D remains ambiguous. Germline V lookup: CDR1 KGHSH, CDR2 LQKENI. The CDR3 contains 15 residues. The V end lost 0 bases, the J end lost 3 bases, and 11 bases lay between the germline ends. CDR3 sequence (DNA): TGTGCCAGCTCACCACCCCTCGCAACGGAAGAGACCCAGTACTTC. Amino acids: CASSPPLATEETQYF. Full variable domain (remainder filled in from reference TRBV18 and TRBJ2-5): NAGVMQNPRHLVRRRGQEARLRCSPMKGHSHVYWYRQLPEEGLKFMVYLQKENIIDESGMPKERFSAEFPKEGPSILRIQQVVRGDSAAYFCASSPPLATEETQYFGPGTRLLVL.

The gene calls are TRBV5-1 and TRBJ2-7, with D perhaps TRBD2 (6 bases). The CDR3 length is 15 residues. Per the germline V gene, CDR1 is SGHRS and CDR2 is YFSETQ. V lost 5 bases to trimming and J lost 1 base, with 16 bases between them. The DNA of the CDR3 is TGCGCCAGCAGGTTCGGCGGGGAGCTATCCTACGAGCAGTACTTC. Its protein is CASRFGGELSYEQYF.

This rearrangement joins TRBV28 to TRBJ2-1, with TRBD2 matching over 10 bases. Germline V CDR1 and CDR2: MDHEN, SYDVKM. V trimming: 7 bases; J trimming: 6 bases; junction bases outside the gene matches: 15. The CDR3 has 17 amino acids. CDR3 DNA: TGTGCCAGCAATAAGATAGCGGGAGGAGGGGGCCTCAATGAGCAGTTCTTC. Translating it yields CASNKIAGGGGLNEQFF.

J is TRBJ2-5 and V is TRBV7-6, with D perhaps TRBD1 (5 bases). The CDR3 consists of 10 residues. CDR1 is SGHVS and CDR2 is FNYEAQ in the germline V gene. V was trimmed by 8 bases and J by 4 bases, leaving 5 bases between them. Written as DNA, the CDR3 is TGTGCCAGCCAGGGAGAGACCCAGTACTTC. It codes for CASQGETQYF.

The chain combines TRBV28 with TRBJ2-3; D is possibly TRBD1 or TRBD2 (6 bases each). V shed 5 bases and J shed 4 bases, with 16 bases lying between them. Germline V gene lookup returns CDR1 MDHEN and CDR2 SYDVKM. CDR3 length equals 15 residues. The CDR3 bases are TGTGCCAGCAGTCCACTAGTCGGGGGCTCAGATACGCAGTATTTT. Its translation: CASSPLVGGSDTQYF.

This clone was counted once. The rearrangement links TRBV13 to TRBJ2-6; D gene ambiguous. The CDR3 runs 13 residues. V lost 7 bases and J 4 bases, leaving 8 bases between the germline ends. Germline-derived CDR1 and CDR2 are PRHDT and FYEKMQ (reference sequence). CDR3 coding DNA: TGTGCCAGCACTCCGCTCGGGGCCAACGTCCTGACTTTC. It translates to CASTPLGANVLTF.

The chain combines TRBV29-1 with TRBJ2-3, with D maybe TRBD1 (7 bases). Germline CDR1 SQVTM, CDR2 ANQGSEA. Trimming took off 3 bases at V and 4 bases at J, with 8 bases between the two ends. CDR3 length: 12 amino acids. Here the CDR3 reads CSVDRGADTQYF. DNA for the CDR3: TGCAGCGTTGACAGGGGGGCAGATACGCAGTATTTT.

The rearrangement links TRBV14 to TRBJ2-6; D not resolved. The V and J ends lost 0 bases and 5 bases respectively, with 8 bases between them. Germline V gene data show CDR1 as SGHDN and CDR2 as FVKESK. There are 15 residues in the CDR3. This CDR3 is CASSQERQRANVLTF. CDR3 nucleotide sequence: TGTGCCAGCAGCCAAGAGAGGCAACGGGCCAACGTCCTGACTTTC.

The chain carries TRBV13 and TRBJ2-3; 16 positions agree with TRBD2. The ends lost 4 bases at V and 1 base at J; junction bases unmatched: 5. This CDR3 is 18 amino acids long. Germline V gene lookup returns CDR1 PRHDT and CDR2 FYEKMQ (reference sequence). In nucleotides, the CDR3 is TGTGCCAGCAGCTCGACCGGGACTAGCGGGAGGGGCACAGATACGCAGTATTTT. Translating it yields CASSSTGTSGRGTDTQYF.